This TCR beta chain was identified during a study of T cell responses to AZD1222 COVID-19 vaccine. Study-wide results and caveats: Researchers report vaccine-associated CD4 TCRs spanning spike, with dominance at 160-218 and 743-854.

Using immunoSEQ multiplex PCR, the repertoire was profiled, and TCRdb retains in-frame clones only, with some absent. The sample shows approximately 81,000 clones, around 90% of them seen only once. Points on this clone: The target antigen is unknown.

The germline gives CDR1 MGHDK, CDR2 SYGVNS. The CDR3 length is 13 residues. The V end lost 3 bases, the J end lost 9 bases, and 14 bases lay between the germline ends. Material: peripheral blood, obtained on day 0 of MenACWY control vaccination. This rearrangement joins TRBV25-1 to TRBJ1-1; D remains unclear. The receptor's source is an adult in good health. The CDR3 reads CASSDGFEAKAFF. The CDR3 DNA reads as TGTGCCAGCAGTGATGGGTTCGAGGCTAAAGCTTTCTTT.